This paragraph covers one T cell receptor beta chain sequence. Its antigen target is currently unknown. Within one base of it there is no much larger clone, and no base qualities were kept. Genomic DNA was isolated from the sorted cells so that the TCRbeta CDR3 region could be sequenced. The immunoSEQ Assay was used to sequence the TCRbeta CDR3 regions. Drawn from immuneACCESS, this table holds only the in-frame rearrangements with V and J called that TCRdb kept. Clones are partly lost; checked studies trace under half to an unresolved V gene and leave the rest unexplained. Here the sample has fewer than 95,000 clones; 75% to 95% occur a single time. Clones ranked in the top ten supply roughly 0.4% of the sample. This specimen comes from a study of OX40 agonist ivuxolimab in advanced cancers. Broadly, across the study: The costimulatory receptor OX40 (CD134) was targeted by ivuxolimab, a fully human IgG2 agonistic monoclonal antibody. Intravenous ivuxolimab was administered to patients every 2 weeks at six dose levels: 0.01, 0.1, 0.3, 1.5, 3 and 10 mg/kg. Among the approximately 54 dose-escalation patients, roughly 20 had hepatocellular carcinoma, 15 or so melanoma, 9 renal cell carcinoma and 9 head and neck cancer. In the dose-escalation cohort, approximately 82% of patients were male, and the mean age was 60 years with a range of 23 to 79. Patients were allowed to have had prior anti-PD-1, anti-PD-L1 or anti-CTLA-4 therapy, and around two fifths of the dose-escalation patients had been treated with checkpoint inhibitors. Partial responses occurred in three dose-escalation patients, of whom one had hepatocellular carcinoma and two had cutaneous melanoma. The point of sequencing TCRbeta in the periphery was to test whether ivuxolimab changed TCR sequence diversity and drove clonal T-cell expansion. The monotherapy dose-escalation portion (N ≈ 50 patients) of the phase I ivuxolimab trial is reported in the paper. The full study reports these points: Low levels of normalized T-cell clonal expansion were also shown by some nonresponding patients. After ivuxolimab, more expanded clones were found on average in CD8+ T cells than in CD4+ T cells. Which antigens the clonally expanded peripheral T cells were specific for was not determined. At doses from 0.1 to 3.0 mg/kg, clonal expansion was seen in both CD4+ and CD8+ blood T cells between baseline and week 6. Partial responders in the 0.1-3.0 mg/kg groups had among the lowest normalized peripheral clonal expansion, especially among CD8+ T cells.

The CDR3 contains 18 residues, cysteine and phenylalanine counted. Only the CDR3 portion is preserved as DNA: 54 bases, with reading frame beginning at the first base. CDR1 SGHRS and CDR2 YFSETQ are derived from the germline V gene. The germline V end is reduced by 0 bases and the J end by 1 base; junction bases left unmatched: 9. Patients with autoimmune disease history or receiving systemic immunosuppression were excluded from the trial. Peripheral blood for TCR sequencing was collected from all dose cohorts at baseline, on cycle 4 day 1, and on cycle 7 day 1. Samples were obtained from an open-label, multicenter, first-in-human phase I dose-escalation trial of ivuxolimab. Adults with locally advanced or metastatic melanoma, renal cell, hepatocellular, or head and neck squamous cell carcinoma were enrolled in the trial. Before TCR sequencing, CD4+ T cells and CD8+ T cells were sorted from peripheral blood as separate populations.

The rearranged segments are TRBV5-1 and TRBJ1-1, with 10 junctional bases fitting TRBD1. The clonotype was recovered from an adult with an advanced solid tumor such as melanoma, head and neck, liver or kidney cancer. Specimen: CD4+ or CD8+ T cells sorted from blood, collected in a trial of the OX40 agonist ivuxolimab. The sequenced DNA: TGCGCCAGCAGCTTGGCCCAAGCCGGGACAGGGGCGAACACTGAAGCTTTCTTT. Its translation reads: CASSLAQAGTGANTEAFF. The CDR3 plus the reference TRBV5-1 and TRBJ1-1 genes for the other parts give the full variable domain: KAGVTQTPRYLIKTRGQQVTLSCSPISGHRSVSWYQQTPGQGLQFLFEYFSETQRNKGNFPGRFSGRQFSNSRSEMNVSTLELGDSALYLCASSLAQAGTGANTEAFFGQGTRLTVV.